The TCR beta chain described here comes from a study of blood T cell repertoires in COVID-19. As for the study in general: COVID-19 samples from acute and convalescent phases originated in the United States, Italy and Spain. In each case, the material was cDNA or gDNA derived from T cells, B-cell-depleted T cells, or PBMCs.

Original analysis: Using reference gene primer amplification, nucleated cell counts were estimated. Assay: immunoSEQ multiplex PCR; the TCRdb copy retains only in-frame clones and omits some. The D gene and trimming were derived from the DNA, and the V and J assignments and clone size from that table. In the table there are around 270,000 clones, 80% to 95% of which are singletons. Patients of the Seattle cohort, enrolled during active infection, were followed longitudinally. This clone has more than one count but fewer than ten. The sequence was collected from a person under 30 with COVID-19, enrolled during active disease. Material for sequencing was peripheral blood.

The CDR3 nucleotides read TGTGCCTGGAGTGAAGGTCAGGGTGAAAAACTGTTTTTT. Translated, it gives CAWSEGQGEKLFF. The V gene is TRBV30, the J gene TRBJ1-4; tentative D call: TRBD1 (5 bases). This CDR3 contains 13 residues. Germline V CDR1 and CDR2: GTSNPN, SVGIG (reference sequence). The V end lost 1 base, the J end lost 7 bases, and 10 bases lay between the germline ends.